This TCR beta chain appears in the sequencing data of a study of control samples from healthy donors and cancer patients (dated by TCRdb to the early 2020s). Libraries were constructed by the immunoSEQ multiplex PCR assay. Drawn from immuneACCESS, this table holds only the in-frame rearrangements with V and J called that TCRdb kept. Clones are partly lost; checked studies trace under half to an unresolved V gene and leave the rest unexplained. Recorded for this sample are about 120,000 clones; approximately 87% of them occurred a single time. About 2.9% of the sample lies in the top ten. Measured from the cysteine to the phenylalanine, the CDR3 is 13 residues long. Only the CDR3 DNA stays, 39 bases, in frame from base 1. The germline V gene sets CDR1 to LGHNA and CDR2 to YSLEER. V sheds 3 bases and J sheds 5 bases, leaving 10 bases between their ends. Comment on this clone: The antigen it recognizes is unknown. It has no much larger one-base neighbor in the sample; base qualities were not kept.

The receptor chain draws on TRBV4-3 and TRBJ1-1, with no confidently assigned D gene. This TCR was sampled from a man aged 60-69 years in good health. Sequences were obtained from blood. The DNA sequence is TGCGCCAGCAGCCAGGTGGCTCGAACTGAAGCTTTCTTT. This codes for CASSQVARTEAFF.